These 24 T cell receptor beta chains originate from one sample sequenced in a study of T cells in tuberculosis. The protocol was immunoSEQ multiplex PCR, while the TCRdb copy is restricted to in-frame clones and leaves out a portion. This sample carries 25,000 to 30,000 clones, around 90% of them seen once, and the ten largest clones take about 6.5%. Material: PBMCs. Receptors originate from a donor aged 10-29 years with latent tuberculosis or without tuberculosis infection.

As DNA, the CDR3 is TGTGCCAGCAGCTTAGTCCCGTGGGACAGGGTCCTCGTTGACTATGGCTACACCTTC. Translation gives CASSLVPWDRVLVDYGYTF. The chain links TRBV11-2 to TRBJ1-2; 9 bases map to TRBD1. Germline CDR1 SGHAT, CDR2 FQNNGV. With V trimmed by 1 base and J by 3 bases, 15 bases remained unmatched. CDR3 size: 19 residues.

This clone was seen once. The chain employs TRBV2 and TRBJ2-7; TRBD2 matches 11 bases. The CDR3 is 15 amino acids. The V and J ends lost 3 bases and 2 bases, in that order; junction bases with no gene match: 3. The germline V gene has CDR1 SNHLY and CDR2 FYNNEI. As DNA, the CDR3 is TGTGCCAGCAGTGAGGGGACTAGCGGAGCCTACGAGCAGTACTTC. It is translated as CASSEGTSGAYEQYF.

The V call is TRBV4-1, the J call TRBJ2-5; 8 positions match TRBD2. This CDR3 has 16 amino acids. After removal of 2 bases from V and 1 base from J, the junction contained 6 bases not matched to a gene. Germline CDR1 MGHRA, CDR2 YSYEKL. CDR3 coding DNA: TGCGCCAGCAGCCAACCCCTGGCGGGGGGCCAAGAGACCCAGTACTTC. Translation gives CASSQPLAGGQETQYF.

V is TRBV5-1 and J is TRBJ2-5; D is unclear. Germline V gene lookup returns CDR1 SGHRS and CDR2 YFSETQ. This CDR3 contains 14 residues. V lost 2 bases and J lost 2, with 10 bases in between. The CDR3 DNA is TGCGCCAGCAGCTTTCTCGGTTGGCAAGAGACCCAGTACTTC. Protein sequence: CASSFLGWQETQYF.

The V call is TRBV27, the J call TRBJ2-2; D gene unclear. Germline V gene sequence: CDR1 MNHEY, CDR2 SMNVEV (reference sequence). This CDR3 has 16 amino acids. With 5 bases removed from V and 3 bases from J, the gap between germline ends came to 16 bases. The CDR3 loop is CASSHRHGWDTGELFF. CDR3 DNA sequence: TGTGCCAGCAGTCATCGTCACGGGTGGGACACCGGGGAGCTGTTTTTT.

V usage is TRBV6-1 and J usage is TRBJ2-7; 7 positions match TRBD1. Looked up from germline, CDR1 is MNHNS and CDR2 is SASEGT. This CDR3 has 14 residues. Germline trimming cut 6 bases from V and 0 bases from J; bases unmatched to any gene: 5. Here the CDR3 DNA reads TGTGCCAGCAGCCGGGGACAGTACTCCTACGAGCAGTACTTC. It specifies CASSRGQYSYEQYF.

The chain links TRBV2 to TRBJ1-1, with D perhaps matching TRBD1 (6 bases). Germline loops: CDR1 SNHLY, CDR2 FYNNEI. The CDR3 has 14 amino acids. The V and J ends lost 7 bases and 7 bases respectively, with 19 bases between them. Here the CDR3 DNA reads TGTGCCAGCACCTTTGGGCAGGGGCTGGGTGAAGCTTTCTTT. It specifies CASTFGQGLGEAFF.

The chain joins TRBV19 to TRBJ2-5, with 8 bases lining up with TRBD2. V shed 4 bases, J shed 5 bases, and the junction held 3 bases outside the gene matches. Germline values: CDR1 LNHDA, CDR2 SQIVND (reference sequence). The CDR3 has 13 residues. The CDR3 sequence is CASSSKRGETQYF. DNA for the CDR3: TGTGCCAGTAGTAGTAAGCGGGGGGAGACCCAGTACTTC.

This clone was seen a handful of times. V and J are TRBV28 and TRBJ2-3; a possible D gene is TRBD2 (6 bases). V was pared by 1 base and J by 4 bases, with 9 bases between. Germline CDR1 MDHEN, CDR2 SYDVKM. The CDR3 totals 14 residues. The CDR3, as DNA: TGTGCCAGCAGTTTATTGTCGGGGGCAGATACGCAGTATTTT. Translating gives CASSLLSGADTQYF.

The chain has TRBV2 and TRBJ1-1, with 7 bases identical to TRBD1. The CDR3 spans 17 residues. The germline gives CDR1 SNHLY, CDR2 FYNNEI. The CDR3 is CGGAGQTSLSGSTEAFF. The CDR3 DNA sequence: TGTGGAGGGGCGGGACAGACGTCATTATCGGGGAGCACTGAAGCTTTCTTT.

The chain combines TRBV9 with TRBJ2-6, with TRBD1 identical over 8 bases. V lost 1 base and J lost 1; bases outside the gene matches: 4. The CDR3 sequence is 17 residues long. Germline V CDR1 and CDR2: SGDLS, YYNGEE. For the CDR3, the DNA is TGTGCCAGCAGCGTACAGGGGGCGCAATCTGGGGCCAACGTCCTGACTTTC. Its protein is CASSVQGAQSGANVLTF.

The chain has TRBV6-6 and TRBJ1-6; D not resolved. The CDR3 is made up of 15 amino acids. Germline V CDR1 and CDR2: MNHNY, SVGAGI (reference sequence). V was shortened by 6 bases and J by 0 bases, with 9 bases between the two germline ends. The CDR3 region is CASSDVSSYNSPLHF. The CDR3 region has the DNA TGTGCCAGCAGCGATGTGAGCTCCTATAATTCACCCCTCCACTTT.

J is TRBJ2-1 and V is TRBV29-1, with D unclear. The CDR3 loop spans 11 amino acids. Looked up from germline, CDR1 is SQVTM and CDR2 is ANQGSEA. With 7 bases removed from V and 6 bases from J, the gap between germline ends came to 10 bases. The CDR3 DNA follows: TGCAGCGCCCCTACGGGCAATGAGCAGTTCTTC. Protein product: CSAPTGNEQFF.

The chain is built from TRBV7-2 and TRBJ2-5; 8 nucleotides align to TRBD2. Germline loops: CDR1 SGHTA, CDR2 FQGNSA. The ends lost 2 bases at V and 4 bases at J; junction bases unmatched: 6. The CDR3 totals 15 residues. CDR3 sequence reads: CASSLTAGVGETQYF. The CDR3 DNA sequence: TGTGCCAGCAGCTTAACAGCGGGGGTGGGAGAGACCCAGTACTTC.

In DNA, the CDR3 is TGTGCCAGTAGTAGGCAGACAACTGGAAACACCATATATTTT. Translating it yields CASSRQTTGNTIYF. The chain recombines TRBV19 with TRBJ1-3; D is unresolved. V lost 4 bases and J lost 2, with 9 bases in between. The CDR3 covers 14 residues. Germline CDR1 is LNHDA and CDR2 is SQIVND (reference sequence).

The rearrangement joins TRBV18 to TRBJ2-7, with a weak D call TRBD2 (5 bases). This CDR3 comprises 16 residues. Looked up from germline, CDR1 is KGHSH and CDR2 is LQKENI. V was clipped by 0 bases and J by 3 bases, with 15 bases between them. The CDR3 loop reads CASSPPGQLGLYEQYF. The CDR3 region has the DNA TGTGCCAGCTCACCACCGGGCCAACTAGGGCTCTACGAGCAGTACTTC.

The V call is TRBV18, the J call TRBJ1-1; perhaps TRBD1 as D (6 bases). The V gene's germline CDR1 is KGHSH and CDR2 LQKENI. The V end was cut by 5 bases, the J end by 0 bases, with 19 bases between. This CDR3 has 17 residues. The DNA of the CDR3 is TGTGCCAGCTCAGCTGGGACACCCTGGGGGTTGAACACTGAAGCTTTCTTT. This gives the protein CASSAGTPWGLNTEAFF.

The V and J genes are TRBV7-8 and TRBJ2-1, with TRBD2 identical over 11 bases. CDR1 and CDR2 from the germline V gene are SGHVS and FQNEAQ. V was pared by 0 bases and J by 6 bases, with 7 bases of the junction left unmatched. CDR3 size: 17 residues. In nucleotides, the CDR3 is TGTGCCAGCAGCTTAGCACTTAGCGGGGGGGCTTCCAATGAGCAGTTCTTC. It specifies CASSLALSGGASNEQFF.

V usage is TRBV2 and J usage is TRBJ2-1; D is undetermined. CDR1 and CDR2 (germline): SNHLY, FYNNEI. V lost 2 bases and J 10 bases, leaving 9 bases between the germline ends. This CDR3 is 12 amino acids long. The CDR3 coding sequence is TGTGCCAGCAGTGAACCCCGTCCCGAGCAGTTCTTC. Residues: CASSEPRPEQFF.

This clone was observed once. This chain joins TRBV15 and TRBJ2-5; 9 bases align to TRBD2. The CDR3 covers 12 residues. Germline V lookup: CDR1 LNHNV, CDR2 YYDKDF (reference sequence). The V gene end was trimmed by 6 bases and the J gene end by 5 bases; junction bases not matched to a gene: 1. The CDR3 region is CATRLAGETQYF. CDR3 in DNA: TGTGCCACCAGGCTAGCGGGGGAGACCCAGTACTTC. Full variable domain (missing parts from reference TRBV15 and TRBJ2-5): DAMVIQNPRYQVTQFGKPVTLSCSQTLNHNVMYWYQQKSSQAPKLLFHYYDKDFNNEADTPDNFQSRRPNTSFCFLDIRSPGLGDTAMYLCATRLAGETQYFGPGTRLLVL.

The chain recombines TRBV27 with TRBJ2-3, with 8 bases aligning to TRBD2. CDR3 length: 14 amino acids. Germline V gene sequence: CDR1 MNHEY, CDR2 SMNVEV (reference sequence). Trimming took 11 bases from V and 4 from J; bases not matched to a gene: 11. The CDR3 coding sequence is TGTGCCTCCCGGGAGGGACTTCCCCCAGATACGCAGTATTTT. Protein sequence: CASREGLPPDTQYF.

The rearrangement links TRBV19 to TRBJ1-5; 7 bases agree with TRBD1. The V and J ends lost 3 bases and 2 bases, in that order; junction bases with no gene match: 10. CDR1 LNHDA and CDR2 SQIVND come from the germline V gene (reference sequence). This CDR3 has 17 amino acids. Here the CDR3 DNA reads TGTGCCAGTAGTATCAGAGAGACAGGGTTTCGCAATCAGCCCCAGCATTTT. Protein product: CASSIRETGFRNQPQHF.

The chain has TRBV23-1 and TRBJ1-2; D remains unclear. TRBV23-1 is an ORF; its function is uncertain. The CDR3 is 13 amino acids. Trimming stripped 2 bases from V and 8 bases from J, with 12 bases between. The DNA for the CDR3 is TGCGCCAGCAGTCAACCCAACCCGAGGGGCTACACCTTC. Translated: CASSQPNPRGYTF.

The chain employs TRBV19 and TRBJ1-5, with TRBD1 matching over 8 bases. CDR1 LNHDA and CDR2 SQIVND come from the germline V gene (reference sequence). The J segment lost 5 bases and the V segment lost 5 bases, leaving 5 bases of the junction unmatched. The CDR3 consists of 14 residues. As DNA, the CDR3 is TGTGCCAGTAGTCCAGGGGGCTATGATCAGCCCCAGCATTTT. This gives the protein CASSPGGYDQPQHF.